This T cell receptor beta chain comes out of a study of identifying expanded T cells in peripheral blood. Findings and caveats of the study: Roughly two-week clone count variance significantly increased as total template count grew. Differentially abundant clones: around 1.2 between replicates, approximately 15 at 2 to 3 weeks, 19 to 20 at four.

Concerning this clone: The target antigen is unknown.

Using immunoSEQ multiplex PCR, the repertoire was profiled, and TCRdb retains in-frame clones only, with some absent. The profile shows around 130,000 clones, around 88% of them singletons. The J segment lost 4 bases and the V segment lost 6 bases, leaving 7 bases of the junction unmatched. This CDR3 contains 16 residues. The V gene's germline CDR1 is SQVTM and CDR2 ANQGSEA. Collection occurred without any documented infections or immune events in donors. This chain uses TRBV29-1 with TRBJ2-6; 12 nucleotides match TRBD1. Sequences were obtained from blood. This TCR derives from a person aged 18 to 70 in good health. The CDR3: CSVLPGQGAGANVLTF. As DNA, the CDR3 is TGCAGCGTCCTACCGGGACAGGGGGCCGGGGCCAACGTCCTGACTTTC.